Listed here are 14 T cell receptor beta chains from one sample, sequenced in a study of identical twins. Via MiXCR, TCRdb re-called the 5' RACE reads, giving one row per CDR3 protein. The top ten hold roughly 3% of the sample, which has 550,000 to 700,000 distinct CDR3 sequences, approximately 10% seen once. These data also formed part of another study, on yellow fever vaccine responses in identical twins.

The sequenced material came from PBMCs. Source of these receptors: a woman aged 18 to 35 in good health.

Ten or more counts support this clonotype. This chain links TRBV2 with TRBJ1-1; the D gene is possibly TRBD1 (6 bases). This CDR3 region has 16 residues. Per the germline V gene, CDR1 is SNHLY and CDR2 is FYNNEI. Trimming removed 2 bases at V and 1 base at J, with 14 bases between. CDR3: CASSESIGQRNTEAFF. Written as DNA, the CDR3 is TGTGCCAGCAGTGAATCGATAGGACAGAGGAACACTGAAGCTTTCTTT.

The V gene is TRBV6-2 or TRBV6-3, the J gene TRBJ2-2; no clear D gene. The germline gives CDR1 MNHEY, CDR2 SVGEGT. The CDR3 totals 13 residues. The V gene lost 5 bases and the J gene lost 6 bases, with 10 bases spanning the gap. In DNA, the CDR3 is TGTGCCAGCAGTGCCCTAGTGGCCGGGGAGCTGTTTTTT. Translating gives CASSALVAGELFF.

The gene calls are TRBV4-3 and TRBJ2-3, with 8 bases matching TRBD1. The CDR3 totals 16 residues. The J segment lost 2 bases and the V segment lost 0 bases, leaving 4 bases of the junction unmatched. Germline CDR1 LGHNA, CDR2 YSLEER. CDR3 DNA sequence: TGCGCCAGCAGCCAAGACCCAGGGGGCCACACAGATACGCAGTATTTT. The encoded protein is CASSQDPGGHTDTQYF.

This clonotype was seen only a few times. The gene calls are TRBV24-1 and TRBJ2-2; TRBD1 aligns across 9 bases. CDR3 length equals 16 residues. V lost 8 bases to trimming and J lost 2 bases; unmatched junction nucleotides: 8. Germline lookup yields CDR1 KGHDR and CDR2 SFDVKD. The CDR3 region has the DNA TGTGCCACCAACAAACCGGGACAGGGAAACACCGGGGAGCTGTTTTTT. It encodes CATNKPGQGNTGELFF.

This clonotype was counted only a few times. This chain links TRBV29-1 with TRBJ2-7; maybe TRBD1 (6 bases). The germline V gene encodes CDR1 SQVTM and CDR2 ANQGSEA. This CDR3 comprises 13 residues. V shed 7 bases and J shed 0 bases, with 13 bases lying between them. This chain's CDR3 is CSARRTDSYEQYF. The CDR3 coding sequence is TGCAGCGCCCGCAGGACAGACTCCTACGAGCAGTACTTC.

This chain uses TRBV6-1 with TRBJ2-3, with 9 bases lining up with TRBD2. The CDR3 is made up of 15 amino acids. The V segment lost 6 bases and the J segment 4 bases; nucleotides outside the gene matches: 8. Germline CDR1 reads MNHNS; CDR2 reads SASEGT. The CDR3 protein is CASRTSGGFADTQYF. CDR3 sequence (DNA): TGTGCCAGCAGGACGAGCGGGGGGTTCGCAGATACGCAGTATTTT.

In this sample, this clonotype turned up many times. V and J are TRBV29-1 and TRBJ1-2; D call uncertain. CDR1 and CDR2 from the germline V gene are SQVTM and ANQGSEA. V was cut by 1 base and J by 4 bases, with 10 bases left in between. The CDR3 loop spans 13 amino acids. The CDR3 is CSVEAGMAYGYTF. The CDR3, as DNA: TGCAGCGTTGAAGCGGGGATGGCCTATGGCTACACCTTC.

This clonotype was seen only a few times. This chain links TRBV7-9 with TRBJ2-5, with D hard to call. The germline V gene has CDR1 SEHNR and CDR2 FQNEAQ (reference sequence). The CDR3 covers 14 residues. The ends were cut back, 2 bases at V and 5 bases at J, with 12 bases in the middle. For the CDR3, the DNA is TGTGCCAGCAGCTTAAATGGGGATCAGGAGACCCAGTACTTC. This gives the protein CASSLNGDQETQYF.

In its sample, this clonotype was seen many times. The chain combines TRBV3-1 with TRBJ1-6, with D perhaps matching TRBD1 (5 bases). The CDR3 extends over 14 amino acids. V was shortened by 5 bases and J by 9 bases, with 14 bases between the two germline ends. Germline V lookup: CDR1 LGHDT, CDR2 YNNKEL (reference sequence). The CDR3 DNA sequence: TGTGCCAGCAGCATCCAGGGAAGTAGTTCACCCCTCCACTTT. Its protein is CASSIQGSSSPLHF.

CDR3 bases: TGTGCCAGCAGCTTGGCTAGACCAAATGAGCAGTTCTTC. This gives the protein CASSLARPNEQFF. The V and J genes are TRBV5-6 and TRBJ2-1, with unresolved D. CDR3 length: 13 residues. In germline, CDR1 is SGHDT, CDR2 YYEEEE. V dropped 0 bases and J dropped 7 bases, with 8 bases sitting between them. The full variable domain, with the rest looked up from reference TRBV5-6 and TRBJ2-1, is DAGVTQSPTHLIKTRGQQVTLRCSPKSGHDTVSWYQQALGQGPQFIFQYYEEEERQRGNFPDRFSGHQFPNYSSELNVNALLLGDSALYLCASSLARPNEQFFGPGTRLTVL.

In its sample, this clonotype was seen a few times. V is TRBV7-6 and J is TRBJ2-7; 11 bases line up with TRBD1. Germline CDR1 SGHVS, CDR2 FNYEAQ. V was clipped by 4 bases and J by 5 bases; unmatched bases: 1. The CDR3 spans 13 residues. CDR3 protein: CASSSDRGHEQYF. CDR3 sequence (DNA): TGTGCCAGCAGCTCGGACAGGGGGCACGAGCAGTACTTC. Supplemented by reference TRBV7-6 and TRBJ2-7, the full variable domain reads GAGVSQSPRYKVTKRGQDVALRCDPISGHVSLYWYRQALGQGPEFLTYFNYEAQQDKSGLPNDRFSAERPEGSISTLTIQRTEQRDSAMYRCASSSDRGHEQYFGPGTRLTVT.

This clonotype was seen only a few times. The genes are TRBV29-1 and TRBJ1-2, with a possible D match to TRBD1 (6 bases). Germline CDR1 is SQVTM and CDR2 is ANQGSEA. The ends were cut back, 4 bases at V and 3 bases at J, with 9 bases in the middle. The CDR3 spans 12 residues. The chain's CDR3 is CSVGAGDYGYTF. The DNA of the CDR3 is TGCAGCGTTGGTGCAGGGGACTATGGCTACACCTTC.

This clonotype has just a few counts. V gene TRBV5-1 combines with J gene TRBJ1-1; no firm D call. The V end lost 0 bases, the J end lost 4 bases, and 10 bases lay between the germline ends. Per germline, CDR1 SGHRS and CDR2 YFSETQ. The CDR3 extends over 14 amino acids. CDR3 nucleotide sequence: TGCGCCAGCAGCTTGGAGAAGTGGGGCACTGAAGCTTTCTTT. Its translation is CASSLEKWGTEAFF. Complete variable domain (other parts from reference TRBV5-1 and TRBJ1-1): KAGVTQTPRYLIKTRGQQVTLSCSPISGHRSVSWYQQTPGQGLQFLFEYFSETQRNKGNFPGRFSGRQFSNSRSEMNVSTLELGDSALYLCASSLEKWGTEAFFGQGTRLTVV.

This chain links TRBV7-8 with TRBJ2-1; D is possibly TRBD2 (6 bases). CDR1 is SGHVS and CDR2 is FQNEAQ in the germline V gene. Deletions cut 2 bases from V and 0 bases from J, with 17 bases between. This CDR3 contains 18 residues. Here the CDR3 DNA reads TGTGCCAGCAGCTTAATGGGGTTTGGGGGGAGCTCCTACAATGAGCAGTTCTTC. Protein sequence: CASSLMGFGGSSYNEQFF.